This TCR beta chain came from a study of T cells in Graves' hyperthyroidism and ophthalmopathy. Researchers took RNA transcripts and amplified the TCR beta CDR3 regions from them. Initially, a first-round RT-PCR of the TCR CDR3 employed the HTBI primer set. MiXCR, run by TCRdb on the multiplex PCR reads, gives a single entry per CDR3 protein. The data show about 290,000 distinct CDR3 sequences, roughly 13% seen once. V lost 9 bases to trimming and J lost 4 bases; unmatched junction nucleotides: 5. The CDR3 has 14 residues. Germline V gene lookup returns CDR1 LNHDA and CDR2 SQIVND (reference sequence). Exclusion of a patient resulted from uncontrolled infection, other autoimmune disease, pregnancy or lactation. This clonotype was counted only a few times.

This chain uses TRBV19 with TRBJ2-2; the match to TRBD2 covers 10 bases. Sequencing was carried out using blood. The sequence was obtained from a woman in her thirties with Graves' hyperthyroidism that later progressed to Graves' ophthalmopathy. Written as DNA, the CDR3 is TGTGCCAGCGTAGCGGGAGGTGTCACCGGGGAGCTGTTTTTT. This codes for CASVAGGVTGELFF.